A single sample is the source of the 7 T cell receptor beta chains below, sequenced in a study of T cell repertoires in cytomegalovirus infection (dated by TCRdb to about 2019). The data were produced on an Illumina HiSeq 1500. TCRdb reworked the public reads: Q25 trimming with fastp, MiXCR clone assembly, productive beta chains retained. Every CDR3 protein is listed once, alongside the most common genes and DNA of its rows. The sample table records around 450,000 distinct CDR3 sequences; about 11% of these occur just once. The ten largest clones take up about 9.4% of the sample. The specimen sequenced was PBMCs. Source of these receptors: a human donor in good health (CMV status not recorded). Some clones in this sample may be carry-over from other donors' samples.

This clonotype came up a few times. The chain uses TRBV19 and TRBJ2-1, with D perhaps matching TRBD2 (6 bases). Germline CDR1 LNHDA, CDR2 SQIVND (reference sequence). The CDR3 is 13 amino acids. The V end was cut by 6 bases, the J end by 7 bases, with 13 bases between. Here the CDR3 reads CASSHRRANEQFF. For the CDR3, the DNA is TGTGCCAGTAGCCACAGGAGGGCAAATGAGCAGTTCTTC.

This clonotype has more than one count but fewer than ten. The chain employs TRBV5-1 and TRBJ2-4; D is unclear. The CDR3 spans 14 residues. Germline V lookup: CDR1 SGHRS, CDR2 YFSETQ. The V end was cut by 1 base, the J end by 6 bases, with 11 bases between. The CDR3: CASSLSGTGNIQYF. The CDR3 DNA sequence: TGCGCCAGCAGCTTGAGTGGTACTGGAAACATTCAGTACTTC.

This clonotype has just a few counts. This chain uses TRBV6-6 with TRBJ2-5; no reliable D call. Germline CDR1 reads MNHNY; CDR2 reads SVGAGI (reference sequence). The CDR3 loop spans 10 amino acids. The germline V and J ends were trimmed by 7 bases and 5 bases, with 5 bases remaining between them. CDR3 protein: CASKEETQYF. CDR3 bases: TGTGCCAGCAAAGAGGAGACCCAGTACTTC.

The V call is TRBV13, the J call TRBJ2-1; the D is unclear. There are 15 residues in the CDR3. Germline CDR1 is PRHDT and CDR2 is FYEKMQ (reference sequence). Trimming left V 4 bases short and J 7 bases short, with 17 bases between. The CDR3 loop reads CASSSDFGNPNEQFF. CDR3 DNA: TGTGCCAGCAGCTCCGACTTTGGGAATCCGAATGAGCAGTTCTTC.

Many counts were recorded for this clonotype. V is TRBV11-3 and J is TRBJ2-1; 8 bases are a match to TRBD2. J gave up 10 bases and V 1 base, and 3 bases lay outside the gene matches. CDR1 is SGHNT, CDR2 YENEEA, per germline. The CDR3 is 13 amino acids. The CDR3 DNA follows: TGTGCCAGCAGCTTAGGTCGCGGGAGGGAGCAGTTCTTC. It codes for CASSLGRGREQFF.

This clonotype was observed many times. The chain combines TRBV10-3 with TRBJ1-1, with unresolved D. From germline, CDR1 is ENHRY and CDR2 SYGVKD. CDR3 length: 13 residues. The V gene lost 6 bases and the J gene lost 4 bases, with 12 bases spanning the gap. Here the CDR3 reads CAISAQTGTEAFF. The CDR3 DNA reads as TGTGCCATCAGCGCCCAGACTGGCACTGAAGCTTTCTTT.

There are many counts of this clonotype. The rearrangement joins TRBV7-2 to TRBJ1-3; TRBD1 matches 7 bases. This CDR3 is 19 amino acids long. Germline trimming cut 1 base from V and 6 bases from J; bases unmatched to any gene: 18. Germline CDR1 reads SGHTA; CDR2 reads FQGNSA. The CDR3 region has the DNA TGTGCCAGCAGCTTAGGGGTCCAATCCTTCGAGGGGGCTGAAAACACCATATATTTT. Its protein product is CASSLGVQSFEGAENTIYF.